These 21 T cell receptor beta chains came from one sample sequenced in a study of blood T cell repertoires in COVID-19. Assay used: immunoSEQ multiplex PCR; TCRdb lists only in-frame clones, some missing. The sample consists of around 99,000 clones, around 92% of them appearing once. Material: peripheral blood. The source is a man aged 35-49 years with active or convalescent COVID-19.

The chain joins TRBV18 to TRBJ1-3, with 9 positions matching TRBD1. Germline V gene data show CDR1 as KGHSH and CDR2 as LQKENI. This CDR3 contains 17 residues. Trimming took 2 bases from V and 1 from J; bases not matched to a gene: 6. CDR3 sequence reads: CASSPWTGASSGNTIYF. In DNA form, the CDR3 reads TGTGCCAGCTCACCATGGACAGGGGCATCGTCTGGAAACACCATATATTTT.

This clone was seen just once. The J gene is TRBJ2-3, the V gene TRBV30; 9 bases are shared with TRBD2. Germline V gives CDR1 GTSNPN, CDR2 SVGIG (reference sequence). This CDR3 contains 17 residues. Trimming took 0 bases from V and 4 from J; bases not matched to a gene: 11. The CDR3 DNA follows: TGTGCCTGGAGTGTATCGGGTAGCGGGAGCCGCGCAGATACGCAGTATTTT. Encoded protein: CAWSVSGSGSRADTQYF.

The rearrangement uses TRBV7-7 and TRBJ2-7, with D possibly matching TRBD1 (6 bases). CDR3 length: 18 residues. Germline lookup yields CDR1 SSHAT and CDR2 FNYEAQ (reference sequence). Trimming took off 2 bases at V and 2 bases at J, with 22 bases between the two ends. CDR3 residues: CASSLSIWAGAKTYEQYF. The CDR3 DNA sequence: TGTGCCAGCAGCTTATCCATTTGGGCAGGGGCTAAAACCTACGAGCAGTACTTC.

CDR3 region: CASSLGADAEAFF. The DNA for the CDR3 is TGTGCCAGCAGTTTAGGAGCCGACGCTGAAGCTTTCTTT. The J gene is TRBJ1-1, the V gene TRBV28; no firm D call. With 2 bases removed from V and 6 bases from J, the gap between germline ends came to 10 bases. This CDR3 is built from 13 residues. Germline loops: CDR1 MDHEN, CDR2 SYDVKM.

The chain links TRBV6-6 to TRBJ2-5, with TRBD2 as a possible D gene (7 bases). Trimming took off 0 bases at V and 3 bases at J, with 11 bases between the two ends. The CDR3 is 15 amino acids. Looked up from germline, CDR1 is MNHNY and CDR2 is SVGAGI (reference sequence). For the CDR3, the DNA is TGTGCCAGCAGTTACTCGAGGGGGGGAGAAGAGACCCAGTACTTC. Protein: CASSYSRGGEETQYF.

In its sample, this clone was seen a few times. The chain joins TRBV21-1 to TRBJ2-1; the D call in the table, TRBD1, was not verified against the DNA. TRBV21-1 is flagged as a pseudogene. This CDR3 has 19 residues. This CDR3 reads CASSKRDRVTDTVGNEQFF. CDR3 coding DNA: TGTGCCAGCAGCAAGAGGGACAGGGTTACGGACACTGTGGGCAATGAGCAGTTCTTC.

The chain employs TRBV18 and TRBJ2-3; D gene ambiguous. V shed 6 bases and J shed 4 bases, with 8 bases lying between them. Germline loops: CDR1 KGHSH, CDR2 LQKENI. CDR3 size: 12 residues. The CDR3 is CASSPRPDTQYF. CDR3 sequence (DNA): TGTGCCAGCTCCCCTAGGCCAGATACGCAGTATTTT. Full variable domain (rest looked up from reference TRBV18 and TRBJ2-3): NAGVMQNPRHLVRRRGQEARLRCSPMKGHSHVYWYRQLPEEGLKFMVYLQKENIIDESGMPKERFSAEFPKEGPSILRIQQVVRGDSAAYFCASSPRPDTQYFGPGTRLTVL.

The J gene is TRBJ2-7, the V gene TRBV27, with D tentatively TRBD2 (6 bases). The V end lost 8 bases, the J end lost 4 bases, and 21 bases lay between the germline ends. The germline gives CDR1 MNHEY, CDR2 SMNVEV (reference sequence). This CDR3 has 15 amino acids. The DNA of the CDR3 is TGTGCCAGCGGACCCTCGGGGGTCGGCGCGTACGAGCAGTACTTC. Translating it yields CASGPSGVGAYEQYF.

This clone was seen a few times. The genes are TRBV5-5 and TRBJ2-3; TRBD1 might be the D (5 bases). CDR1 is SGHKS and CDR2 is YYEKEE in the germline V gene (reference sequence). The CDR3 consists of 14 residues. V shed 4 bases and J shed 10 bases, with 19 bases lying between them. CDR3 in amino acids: CASSQKDTTPAQYF. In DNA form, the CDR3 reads TGTGCCAGCAGCCAAAAGGACACCACCCCCGCGCAGTATTTT.

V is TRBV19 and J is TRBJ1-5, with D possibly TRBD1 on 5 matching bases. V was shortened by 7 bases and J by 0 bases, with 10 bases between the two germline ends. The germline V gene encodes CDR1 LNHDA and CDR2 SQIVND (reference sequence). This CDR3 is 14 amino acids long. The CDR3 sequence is CASTTGNSNQPQHF. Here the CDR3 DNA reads TGTGCCAGTACCACAGGAAATAGCAATCAGCCCCAGCATTTT. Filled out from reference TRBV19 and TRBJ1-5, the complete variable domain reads DGGITQSPKYLFRKEGQNVTLSCEQNLNHDAMYWYRQDPGQGLRLIYYSQIVNDFQKGDIAEGYSVSREKKESFPLTVTSAQKNPTAFYLCASTTGNSNQPQHFGDGTRLSIL.

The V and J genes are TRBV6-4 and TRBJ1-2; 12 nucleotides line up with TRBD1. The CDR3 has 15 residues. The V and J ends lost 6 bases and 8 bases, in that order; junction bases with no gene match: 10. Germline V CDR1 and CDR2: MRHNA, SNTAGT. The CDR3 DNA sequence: TGTGCCAGCAGCCCGGGGACAGGGGGCCTTAAGGGCTACACCTTC. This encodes CASSPGTGGLKGYTF.

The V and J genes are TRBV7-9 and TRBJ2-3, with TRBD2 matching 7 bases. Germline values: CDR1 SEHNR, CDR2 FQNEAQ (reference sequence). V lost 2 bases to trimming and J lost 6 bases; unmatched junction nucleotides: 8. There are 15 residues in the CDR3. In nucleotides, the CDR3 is TGTGCCAGCAGCTTATTGGCTGGGGGGGAGGATACGCAGTATTTT. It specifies CASSLLAGGEDTQYF.

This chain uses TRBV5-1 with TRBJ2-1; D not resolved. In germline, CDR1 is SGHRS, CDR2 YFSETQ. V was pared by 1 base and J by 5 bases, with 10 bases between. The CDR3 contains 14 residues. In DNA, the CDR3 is TGCGCCAGCAGCTTGAGGCCAGGAAACAATGAGCAGTTCTTC. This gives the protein CASSLRPGNNEQFF.

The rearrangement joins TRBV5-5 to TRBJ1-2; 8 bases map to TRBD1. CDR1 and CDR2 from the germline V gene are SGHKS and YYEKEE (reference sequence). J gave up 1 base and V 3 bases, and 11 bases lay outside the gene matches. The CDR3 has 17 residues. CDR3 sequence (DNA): TGTGCCAGCAGCTGGAGCACACGACAGGGGATTAACTATGGCTACACCTTC. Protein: CASSWSTRQGINYGYTF.

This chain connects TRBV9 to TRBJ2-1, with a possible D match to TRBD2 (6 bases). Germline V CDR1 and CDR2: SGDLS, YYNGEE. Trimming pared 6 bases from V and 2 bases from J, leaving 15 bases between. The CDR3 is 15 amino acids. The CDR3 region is CASNVDGGPYNEQFF. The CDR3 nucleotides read TGTGCCAGCAACGTGGACGGGGGTCCCTACAATGAGCAGTTCTTC. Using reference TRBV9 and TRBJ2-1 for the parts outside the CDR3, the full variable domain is DSGVTQTPKHLITATGQRVTLRCSPRSGDLSVYWYQQSLDQGLQFLIQYYNGEERAKGNILERFSAQQFPDLHSELNLSSLELGDSALYFCASNVDGGPYNEQFFGPGTRLTVL.

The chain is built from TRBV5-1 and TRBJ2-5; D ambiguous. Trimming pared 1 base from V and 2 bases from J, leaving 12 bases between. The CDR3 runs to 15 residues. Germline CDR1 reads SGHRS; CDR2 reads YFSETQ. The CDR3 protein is CASSLYVQPQETQYF. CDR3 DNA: TGCGCCAGCAGCTTGTATGTACAGCCTCAAGAGACCCAGTACTTC.

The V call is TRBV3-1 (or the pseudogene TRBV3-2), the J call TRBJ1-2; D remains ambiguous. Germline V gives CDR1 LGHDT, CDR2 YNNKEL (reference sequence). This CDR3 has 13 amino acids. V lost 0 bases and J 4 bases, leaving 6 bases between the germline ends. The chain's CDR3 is CASSQESGYGYTF. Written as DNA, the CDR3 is TGTGCCAGCAGCCAAGAATCCGGCTATGGCTACACCTTC.

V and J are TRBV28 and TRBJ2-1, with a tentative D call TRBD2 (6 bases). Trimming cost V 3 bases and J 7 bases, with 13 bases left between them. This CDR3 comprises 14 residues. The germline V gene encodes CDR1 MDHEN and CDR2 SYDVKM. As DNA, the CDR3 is TGTGCCAGCAGTTTTGCGGGAATAGGGAATGAGCAGTTCTTC. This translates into CASSFAGIGNEQFF.

The CDR3 bases are TGCGCCAGCAGCCAAGATTCCGGTCCCTATGGCTACACCTTC. It encodes CASSQDSGPYGYTF. This chain connects TRBV4-3 to TRBJ1-2; unclear D gene. The CDR3 consists of 14 residues. Trimming removed 0 bases at V and 4 bases at J, with 9 bases between. Germline V gene data show CDR1 as LGHNA and CDR2 as YSLEER.

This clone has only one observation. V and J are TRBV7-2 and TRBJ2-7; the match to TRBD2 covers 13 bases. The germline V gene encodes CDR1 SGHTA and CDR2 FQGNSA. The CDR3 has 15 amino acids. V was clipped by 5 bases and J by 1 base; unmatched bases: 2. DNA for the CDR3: TGTGCCAGCAGCCTACTAGCGGGAGGGTCCTACGAGCAGTACTTC. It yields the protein CASSLLAGGSYEQYF.

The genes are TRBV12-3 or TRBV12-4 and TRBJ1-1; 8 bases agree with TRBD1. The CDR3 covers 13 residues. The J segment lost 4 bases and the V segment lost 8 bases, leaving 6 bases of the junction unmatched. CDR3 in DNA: TGTGCCAGCTCAGGACAGGGCCTCACTGAAGCTTTCTTT. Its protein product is CASSGQGLTEAFF.